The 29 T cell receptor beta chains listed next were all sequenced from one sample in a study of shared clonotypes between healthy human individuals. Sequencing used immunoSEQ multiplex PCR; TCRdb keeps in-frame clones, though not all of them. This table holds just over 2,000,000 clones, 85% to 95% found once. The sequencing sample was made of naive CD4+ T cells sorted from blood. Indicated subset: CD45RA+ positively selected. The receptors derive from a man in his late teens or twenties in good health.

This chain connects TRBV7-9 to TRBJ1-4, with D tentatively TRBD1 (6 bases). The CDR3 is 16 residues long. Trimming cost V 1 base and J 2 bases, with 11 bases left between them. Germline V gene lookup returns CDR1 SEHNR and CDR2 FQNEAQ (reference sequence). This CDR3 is CASSLVGGNTNEKLFF. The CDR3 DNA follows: TGTGCCAGCAGCTTAGTAGGGGGAAACACTAATGAAAAACTGTTTTTT. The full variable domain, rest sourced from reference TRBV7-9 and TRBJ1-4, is DTGVSQNPRHKITKRGQNVTFRCDPISEHNRLYWYRQTLGQGPEFLTYFQNEAQLEKSRLLSDRFSAERPKGSFSTLEIQRTEQGDSAMYLCASSLVGGNTNEKLFFGSGTQLSVL.

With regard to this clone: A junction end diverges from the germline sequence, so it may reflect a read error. The CDR3, as DNA: TGTGCTAGCAGCCAAGTCCAGAACACCGGGGAGCTGTTTTTT. As protein: CASSQVQNTGELFF. This chain joins TRBV7-7 and TRBJ2-2; D is uncertain. The CDR3 is made up of 14 amino acids. Germline values: CDR1 SSHAT, CDR2 FNYEAQ (reference sequence).

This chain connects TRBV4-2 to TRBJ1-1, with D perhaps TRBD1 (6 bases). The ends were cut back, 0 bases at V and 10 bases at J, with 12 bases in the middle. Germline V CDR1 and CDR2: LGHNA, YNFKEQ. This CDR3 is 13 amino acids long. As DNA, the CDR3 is TGTGCCAGCAGCCAAGATGGGCGGGGGGCAGCTTTCTTT. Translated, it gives CASSQDGRGAAFF.

CDR3 DNA: TGTGCCAGCAGCTTAAAAGCGGCAGGAGACAACTATGGCTACACCTTC. It yields the protein CASSLKAAGDNYGYTF. The V and J genes are TRBV7-9 and TRBJ1-2; no definite D call. In germline, CDR1 is SEHNR, CDR2 FQNEAQ (reference sequence). The CDR3 is 16 residues long. V was cut by 2 bases and J by 2 bases, with 15 bases left in between.

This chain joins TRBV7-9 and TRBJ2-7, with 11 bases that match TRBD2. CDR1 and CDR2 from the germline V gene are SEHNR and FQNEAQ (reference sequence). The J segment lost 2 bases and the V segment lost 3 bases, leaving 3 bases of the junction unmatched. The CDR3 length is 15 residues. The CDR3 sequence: CASSFVSGRAYEQYF. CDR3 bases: TGTGCCAGCAGCTTCGTTAGCGGGAGGGCCTACGAGCAGTACTTC.

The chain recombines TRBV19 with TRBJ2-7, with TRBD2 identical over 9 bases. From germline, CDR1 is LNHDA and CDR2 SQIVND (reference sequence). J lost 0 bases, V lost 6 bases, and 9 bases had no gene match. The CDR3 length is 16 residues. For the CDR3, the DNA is TGTGCCAGTAGGTCTAGCGGGACAACGTCCTCCTACGAGCAGTACTTC. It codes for CASRSSGTTSSYEQYF.

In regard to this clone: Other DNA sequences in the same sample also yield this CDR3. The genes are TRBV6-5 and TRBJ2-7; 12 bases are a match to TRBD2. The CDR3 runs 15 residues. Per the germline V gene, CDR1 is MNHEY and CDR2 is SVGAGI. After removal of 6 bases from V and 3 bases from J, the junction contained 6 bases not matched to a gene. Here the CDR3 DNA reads TGTGCCAGCAGCCGAGGACTAGCGGGAAGCTACGAGCAGTACTTC. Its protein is CASSRGLAGSYEQYF.

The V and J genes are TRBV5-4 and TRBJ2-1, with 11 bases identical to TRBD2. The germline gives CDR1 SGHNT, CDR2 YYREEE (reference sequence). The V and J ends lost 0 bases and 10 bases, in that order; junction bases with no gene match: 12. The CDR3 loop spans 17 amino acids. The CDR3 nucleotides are TGTGCCAGCAGCTTGGCCTTTACTAGCGGGGGTTTATCAGAGCAGTTCTTC. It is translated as CASSLAFTSGGLSEQFF. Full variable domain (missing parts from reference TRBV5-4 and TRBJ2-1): ETGVTQSPTHLIKTRGQQVTLRCSSQSGHNTVSWYQQALGQGPQFIFQYYREEENGRGNFPPRFSGLQFPNYSSELNVNALELDDSALYLCASSLAFTSGGLSEQFFGPGTRLTVL.

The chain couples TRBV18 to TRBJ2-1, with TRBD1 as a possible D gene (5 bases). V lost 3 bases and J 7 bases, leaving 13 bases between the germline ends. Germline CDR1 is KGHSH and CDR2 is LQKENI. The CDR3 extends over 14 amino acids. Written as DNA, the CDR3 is TGTGCCAGCTCACCCCAGGGAATCGAGAATGAGCAGTTCTTC. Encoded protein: CASSPQGIENEQFF. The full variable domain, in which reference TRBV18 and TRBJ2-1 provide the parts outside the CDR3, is NAGVMQNPRHLVRRRGQEARLRCSPMKGHSHVYWYRQLPEEGLKFMVYLQKENIIDESGMPKERFSAEFPKEGPSILRIQQVVRGDSAAYFCASSPQGIENEQFFGPGTRLTVL.

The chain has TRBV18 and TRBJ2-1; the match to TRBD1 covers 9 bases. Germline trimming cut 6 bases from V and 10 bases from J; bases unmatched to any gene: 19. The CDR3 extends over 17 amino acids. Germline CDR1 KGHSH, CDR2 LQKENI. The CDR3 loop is CASSQQQGAPRIEEQFF. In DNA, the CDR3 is TGTGCCAGCTCCCAACAACAGGGGGCCCCAAGGATTGAGGAGCAGTTCTTC. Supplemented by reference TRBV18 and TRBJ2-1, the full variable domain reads NAGVMQNPRHLVRRRGQEARLRCSPMKGHSHVYWYRQLPEEGLKFMVYLQKENIIDESGMPKERFSAEFPKEGPSILRIQQVVRGDSAAYFCASSQQQGAPRIEEQFFGPGTRLTVL.

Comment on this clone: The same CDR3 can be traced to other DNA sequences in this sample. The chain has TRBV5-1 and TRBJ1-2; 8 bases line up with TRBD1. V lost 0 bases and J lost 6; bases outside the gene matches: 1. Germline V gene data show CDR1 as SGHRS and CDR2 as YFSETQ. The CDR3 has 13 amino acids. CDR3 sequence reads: CASSLGQGNGYTF. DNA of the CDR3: TGCGCCAGCAGCTTGGGACAGGGGAATGGCTACACCTTC.

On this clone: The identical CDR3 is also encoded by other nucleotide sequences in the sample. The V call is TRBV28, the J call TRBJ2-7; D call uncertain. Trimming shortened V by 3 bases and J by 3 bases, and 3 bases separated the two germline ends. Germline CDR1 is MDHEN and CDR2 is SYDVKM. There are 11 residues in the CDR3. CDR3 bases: TGTGCCAGCAGTTTCGGCTACGAGCAGTACTTC. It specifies CASSFGYEQYF.

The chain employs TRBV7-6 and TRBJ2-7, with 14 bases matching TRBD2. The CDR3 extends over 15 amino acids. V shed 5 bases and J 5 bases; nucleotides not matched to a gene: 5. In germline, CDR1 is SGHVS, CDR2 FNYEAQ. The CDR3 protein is CASSPGLAGGDEQYF. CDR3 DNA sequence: TGTGCCAGCAGCCCCGGACTAGCGGGAGGAGACGAGCAGTACTTC. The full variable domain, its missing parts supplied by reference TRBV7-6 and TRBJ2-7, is GAGVSQSPRYKVTKRGQDVALRCDPISGHVSLYWYRQALGQGPEFLTYFNYEAQQDKSGLPNDRFSAERPEGSISTLTIQRTEQRDSAMYRCASSPGLAGGDEQYFGPGTRLTVT.

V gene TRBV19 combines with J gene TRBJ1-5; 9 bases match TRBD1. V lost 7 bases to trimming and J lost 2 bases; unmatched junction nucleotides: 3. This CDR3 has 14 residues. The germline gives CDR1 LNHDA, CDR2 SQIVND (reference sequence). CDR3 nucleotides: TGTGCCAGTACTTGGACAGGGGGCAATCAGCCCCAGCATTTT. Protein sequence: CASTWTGGNQPQHF.

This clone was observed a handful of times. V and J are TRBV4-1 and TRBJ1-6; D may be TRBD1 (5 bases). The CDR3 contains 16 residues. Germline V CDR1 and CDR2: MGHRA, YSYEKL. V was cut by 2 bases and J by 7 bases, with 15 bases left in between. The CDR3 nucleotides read TGCGCCAGCAGCCAACTAAACCTGCCAGGGAATTCACCCCTCCACTTT. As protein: CASSQLNLPGNSPLHF.

The CDR3, as DNA: TGTGCCAGCAGTTTATCGGGACTAGAGACCCAGTACTTC. Translating gives CASSLSGLETQYF. The chain combines TRBV28 with TRBJ2-5, with a weak D call TRBD2 (6 bases). V was trimmed by 1 base and J by 4 bases, leaving 7 bases between them. Germline CDR1 MDHEN, CDR2 SYDVKM. CDR3 length equals 13 residues.

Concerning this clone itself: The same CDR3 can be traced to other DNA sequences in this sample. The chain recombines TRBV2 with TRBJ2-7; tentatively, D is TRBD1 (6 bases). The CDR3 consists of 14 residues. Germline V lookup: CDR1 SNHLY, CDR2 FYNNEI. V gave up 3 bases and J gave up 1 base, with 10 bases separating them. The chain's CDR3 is CASSDRGRSYEQYF. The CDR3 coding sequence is TGTGCCAGCAGTGACAGGGGCAGATCCTACGAGCAGTACTTC.

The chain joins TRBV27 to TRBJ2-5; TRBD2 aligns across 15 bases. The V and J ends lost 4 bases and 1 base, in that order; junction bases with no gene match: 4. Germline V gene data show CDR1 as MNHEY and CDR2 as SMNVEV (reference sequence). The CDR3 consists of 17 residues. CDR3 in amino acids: CASSSLGLAGGQETQYF. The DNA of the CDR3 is TGTGCCAGCAGTTCCCTGGGACTAGCGGGGGGCCAAGAGACCCAGTACTTC.

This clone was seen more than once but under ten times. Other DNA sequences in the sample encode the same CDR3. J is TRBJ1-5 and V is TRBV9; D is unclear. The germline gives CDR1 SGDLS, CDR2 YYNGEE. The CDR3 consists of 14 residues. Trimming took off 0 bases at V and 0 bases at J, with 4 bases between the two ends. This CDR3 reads CASSVGGSNQPQHF. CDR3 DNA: TGTGCCAGCAGCGTAGGTGGTAGCAATCAGCCCCAGCATTTT.

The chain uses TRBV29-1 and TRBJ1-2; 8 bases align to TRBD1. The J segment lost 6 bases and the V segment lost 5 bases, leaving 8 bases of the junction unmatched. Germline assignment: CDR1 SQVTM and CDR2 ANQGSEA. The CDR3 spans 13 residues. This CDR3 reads CSVLQGETHGYTF. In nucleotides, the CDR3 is TGCAGCGTTTTACAGGGGGAGACTCATGGCTACACCTTC.

In DNA form, the CDR3 reads TGCGCCAGCAGCGCGGGGACAGGGAGTTCACCCCTCCACTTT. Its translation: CASSAGTGSSPLHF. The chain carries TRBV5-1 and TRBJ1-6; 9 bases match TRBD1. V trimming: 4 bases; J trimming: 9 bases; junction bases outside the gene matches: 5. Germline V CDR1 and CDR2: SGHRS, YFSETQ. This CDR3 is 14 amino acids long. Combining the CDR3 with reference TRBV5-1 and TRBJ1-6 gives the whole variable domain KAGVTQTPRYLIKTRGQQVTLSCSPISGHRSVSWYQQTPGQGLQFLFEYFSETQRNKGNFPGRFSGRQFSNSRSEMNVSTLELGDSALYLCASSAGTGSSPLHFGNGTRLTVT.

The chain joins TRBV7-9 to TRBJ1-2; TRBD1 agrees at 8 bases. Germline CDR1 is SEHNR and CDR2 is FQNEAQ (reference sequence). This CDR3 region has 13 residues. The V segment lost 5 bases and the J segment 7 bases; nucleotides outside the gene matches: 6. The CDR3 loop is CASSRSGGGGYTF. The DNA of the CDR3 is TGTGCCAGCAGCCGTTCAGGGGGCGGTGGCTACACCTTC. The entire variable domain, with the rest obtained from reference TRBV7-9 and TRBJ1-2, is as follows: DTGVSQNPRHKITKRGQNVTFRCDPISEHNRLYWYRQTLGQGPEFLTYFQNEAQLEKSRLLSDRFSAERPKGSFSTLEIQRTEQGDSAMYLCASSRSGGGGYTFGSGTRLTVV.

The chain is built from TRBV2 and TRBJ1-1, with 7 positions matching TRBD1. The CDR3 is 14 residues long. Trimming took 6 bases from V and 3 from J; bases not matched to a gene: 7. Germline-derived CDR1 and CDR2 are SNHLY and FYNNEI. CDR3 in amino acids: CASRRTGVDTEAFF. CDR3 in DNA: TGTGCCAGCAGGAGAACAGGGGTGGACACTGAAGCTTTCTTT.

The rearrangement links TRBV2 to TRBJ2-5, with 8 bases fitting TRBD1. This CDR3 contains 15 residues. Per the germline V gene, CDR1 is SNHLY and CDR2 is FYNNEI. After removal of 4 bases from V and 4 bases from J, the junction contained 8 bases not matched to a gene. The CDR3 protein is CASSGDWDRRETQYF. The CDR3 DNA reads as TGTGCCAGCAGTGGGGACTGGGACAGGAGAGAGACCCAGTACTTC.

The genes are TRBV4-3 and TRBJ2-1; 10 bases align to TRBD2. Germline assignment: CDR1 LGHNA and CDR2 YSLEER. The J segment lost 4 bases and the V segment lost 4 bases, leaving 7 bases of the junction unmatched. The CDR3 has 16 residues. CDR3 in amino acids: CASSRHIAGGYNEQFF. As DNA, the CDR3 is TGCGCCAGCAGCCGCCATATAGCGGGAGGATACAATGAGCAGTTCTTC.

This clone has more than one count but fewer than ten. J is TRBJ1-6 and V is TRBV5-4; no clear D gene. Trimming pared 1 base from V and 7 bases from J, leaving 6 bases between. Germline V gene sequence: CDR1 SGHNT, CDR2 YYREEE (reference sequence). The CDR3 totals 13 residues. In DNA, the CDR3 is TGTGCCAGCAGCTTGACGGGAAATTCACCCCTCCACTTT. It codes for CASSLTGNSPLHF.

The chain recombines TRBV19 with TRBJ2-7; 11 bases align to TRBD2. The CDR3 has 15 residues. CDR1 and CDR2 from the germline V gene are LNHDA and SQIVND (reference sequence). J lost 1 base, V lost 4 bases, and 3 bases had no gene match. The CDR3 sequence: CASSTVAGGSYEQYF. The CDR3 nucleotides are TGTGCCAGTAGTACCGTAGCGGGAGGGTCCTACGAGCAGTACTTC.

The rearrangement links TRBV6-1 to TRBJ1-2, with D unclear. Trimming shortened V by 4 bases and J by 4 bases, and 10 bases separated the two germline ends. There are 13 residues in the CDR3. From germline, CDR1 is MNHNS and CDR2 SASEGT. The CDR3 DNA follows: TGTGCCAGCAGTGGAGACGGGTTCTATGGCTACACCTTC. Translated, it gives CASSGDGFYGYTF.

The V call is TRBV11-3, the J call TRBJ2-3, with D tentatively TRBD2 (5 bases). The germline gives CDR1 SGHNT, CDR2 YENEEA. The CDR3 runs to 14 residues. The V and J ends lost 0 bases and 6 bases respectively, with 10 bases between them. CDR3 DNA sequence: TGTGCCAGCAGCTTAGATTTCGGGGTGGATACGCAGTATTTT. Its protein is CASSLDFGVDTQYF.